This is a list of T cell receptor beta chains from one sample in a study of blood T cells in healthy people across ages. TCRdb re-called the 5' RACE reads through MiXCR, storing one row per CDR3 protein. In the table there are roughly 1.5 million distinct CDR3 sequences, approximately 43% of which are singletons. Sequences were obtained from blood. These receptors came from a woman between 18 and 29 years old in good health. CDR3s include the opening cysteine and the closing phenylalanine or tryptophan. The D gene is left open where the match is weak. Only some rows state a clone size, as once, few, many or a class for expanded clones.

d_gene: -; j_gene: TRBJ2-1; v_gene: TRBV6-5; abundance: -; CDR3nt: TGTGCCAGCATTAAATTGGCGGGTTCGCGCGATGAGCAGTTCTTC; CDR3aa: CASIKLAGSRDEQFF
d_gene: TRBD1; j_gene: TRBJ1-1; v_gene: TRBV7-2; abundance: -; CDR3nt: TGTGCCAGCAGCGTTTCCGGGACAGGGTTGACTGAAGCTTTCTTT; CDR3aa: CASSVSGTGLTEAFF
d_gene: -; j_gene: TRBJ1-5; v_gene: TRBV20-1; abundance: -; CDR3nt: TGCAGTGCCAACAGCGAGTTTAGCAATCAGCCCCAGCATTTT; CDR3aa: CSANSEFSNQPQHF
d_gene: -; j_gene: TRBJ1-2; v_gene: TRBV21-1; abundance: -; CDR3nt: TGTGCCAGCAGCAAATTAAGCCGGGACAGGGCTCCTAAGAATGGCTACACCTTC; CDR3aa: CASSKLSRDRAPKNGYTF
d_gene: -; j_gene: TRBJ2-3; v_gene: TRBV20-1; abundance: many; CDR3nt: TGCAGTGCTAGAGATAGAAGGGGCCCAGATACGCAGTATTTT; CDR3aa: CSARDRRGPDTQYF
d_gene: TRBD1; j_gene: TRBJ2-3; v_gene: TRBV5-1; abundance: once; CDR3nt: TGCGCCAGCAACGCGACAGGGGCAGATACGCAGTATTTT; CDR3aa: CASNATGADTQYF
d_gene: TRBD1; j_gene: TRBJ1-5; v_gene: TRBV27; abundance: once; CDR3nt: TGTGCCAGCAGAGGACAGGGGGGTTTTCAGCCCCAGCATTTT; CDR3aa: CASRGQGGFQPQHF
d_gene: TRBD1; j_gene: TRBJ2-7; v_gene: TRBV6-2/TRBV6-3; abundance: -; CDR3nt: TGTGCCAGCATCGAGGGGACAGTCCTACCCTACGAGCAGTACTTC; CDR3aa: CASIEGTVLPYEQYF
d_gene: -; j_gene: TRBJ2-2; v_gene: TRBV27; abundance: few; CDR3nt: TGTGCCAGCAGTGGCTCCGGACTCGCCACCGGGGAGCTGTTTTTT; CDR3aa: CASSGSGLATGELFF
d_gene: TRBD2; j_gene: TRBJ2-5; v_gene: TRBV11-1; abundance: -; CDR3nt: TGTGCCAGCAGCGCTTACCGGGGACTACGAGAGACCCAGTACTTC; CDR3aa: CASSAYRGLRETQYF
d_gene: TRBD1; j_gene: TRBJ2-7; v_gene: TRBV29-1; abundance: few; CDR3nt: TGCAGCGTTGAGGGACAGGGGGCTACCTACGAGCAGTACTTC; CDR3aa: CSVEGQGATYEQYF
d_gene: -; j_gene: TRBJ2-5; v_gene: TRBV27; abundance: -; CDR3nt: TGTGCCAGCAGTTCCACAGGGTTCGGGTTGGAGACCCAGTACTTC; CDR3aa: CASSSTGFGLETQYF
d_gene: -; j_gene: TRBJ2-2; v_gene: TRBV5-1; abundance: -; CDR3nt: TGCGCCAGCAGCTTGGTTCAGGGCCCCGGGGAGCTGTTTTTT; CDR3aa: CASSLVQGPGELFF
d_gene: TRBD1; j_gene: TRBJ1-2; v_gene: TRBV5-1; abundance: few; CDR3nt: TGCGCCAGCAGCCCTCTTTGGACAGGGCGGGGACCGAGTGGTGGCTACACCTTC; CDR3aa: CASSPLWTGRGPSGGYTF
d_gene: -; j_gene: TRBJ2-5; v_gene: TRBV7-9; abundance: few; CDR3nt: TGTGCCAGCAACCAACTCGGGGAGACCCAGTACTTC; CDR3aa: CASNQLGETQYF
d_gene: -; j_gene: TRBJ2-7; v_gene: TRBV4-3; abundance: -; CDR3nt: TGCGCCAGCAGCCAACAGGTCCCAATCAGTCAGTCAGCCTACGAGCAGTACTTC; CDR3aa: CASSQQVPISQSAYEQYF
d_gene: -; j_gene: TRBJ2-1; v_gene: TRBV20-1; abundance: few; CDR3nt: TGCAGTGCTGAGACTTCGGTGGTCCACAATGAGCAGTTCTTC; CDR3aa: CSAETSVVHNEQFF
d_gene: -; j_gene: TRBJ2-3; v_gene: TRBV10-3; abundance: -; CDR3nt: TGTGCCATCAAGATCAGGAGCGGGAGCACAGATACGCAGTATTTT; CDR3aa: CAIKIRSGSTDTQYF
d_gene: -; j_gene: TRBJ1-1; v_gene: TRBV4-3; abundance: few; CDR3nt: TGCGCCAGCAGCGAAGGCCTGGTGGTGGAAAACACTGAAGCTTTCTTT; CDR3aa: CASSEGLVVENTEAFF
d_gene: -; j_gene: TRBJ1-6; v_gene: TRBV7-2; abundance: -; CDR3nt: TGTGCCAGCAGCCCCATTCGGCCCTCCTATAATTCACTCCCCCACTTT; CDR3aa: CASSPIRPSYNSLPHF
d_gene: TRBD1; j_gene: TRBJ1-2; v_gene: TRBV20-1; abundance: -; CDR3nt: TGCAGTGCTAGTGACCCCGGGACAGGGGGTAACTATGGCTACACCTTC; CDR3aa: CSASDPGTGGNYGYTF
d_gene: -; j_gene: TRBJ2-4; v_gene: TRBV20-1; abundance: few; CDR3nt: TGCAGTGCAAATTCGGGGGGCCTGGACATTCAGTACTTC; CDR3aa: CSANSGGLDIQYF
d_gene: -; j_gene: TRBJ2-5; v_gene: TRBV21-1; abundance: once; CDR3nt: TGTGCCAGCAGCGCCCAATGGGGGGAAGAGACCCAGTACTTC; CDR3aa: CASSAQWGEETQYF
d_gene: -; j_gene: TRBJ1-1; v_gene: TRBV5-6; abundance: few; CDR3nt: TGTGCCAGCAGCTTGTGGCAGGGAGGATACACTGAAGCTTTCTTT; CDR3aa: CASSLWQGGYTEAFF
d_gene: TRBD1; j_gene: TRBJ2-5; v_gene: TRBV4-3; abundance: -; CDR3nt: TGCGCCAGCAGCCAGAGCCGGGACAGGAAAGAGACCCAGTACTTC; CDR3aa: CASSQSRDRKETQYF
d_gene: -; j_gene: TRBJ2-2; v_gene: TRBV3-1; abundance: -; CDR3nt: TGTGCCAGCAGCCCCCAGTTCGCGAACACTGGGGAGCTGTTTTTT; CDR3aa: CASSPQFANTGELFF
d_gene: -; j_gene: TRBJ2-1; v_gene: TRBV5-1; abundance: -; CDR3nt: TGCGCCAGCAGTTCTGGGACGGGGTCGGGTGAGCAGTTCTTC; CDR3aa: CASSSGTGSGEQFF
d_gene: TRBD2; j_gene: TRBJ2-3; v_gene: TRBV5-1; abundance: few; CDR3nt: TGCGCCAGCATGTGGACTAGTAGCACAGATACGCAGTATTTT; CDR3aa: CASMWTSSTDTQYF
d_gene: TRBD1; j_gene: TRBJ1-3; v_gene: TRBV7-9; abundance: -; CDR3nt: TGTGCCAGCAGCCCCGCGGGACAGGGAGGAAACACCATATATTTT; CDR3aa: CASSPAGQGGNTIYF
d_gene: -; j_gene: TRBJ2-3; v_gene: TRBV29-1; abundance: -; CDR3nt: TGCAGCGTTGAAGATCGCACAGGGAGGGTCCGCACAGATACGCAGTATTTT; CDR3aa: CSVEDRTGRVRTDTQYF
d_gene: -; j_gene: TRBJ1-1; v_gene: TRBV19; abundance: -; CDR3nt: TGTGCCAGTACTCACCGGCGGGAGGGTCCTGAAGCTTTCTTT; CDR3aa: CASTHRREGPEAFF
d_gene: TRBD2; j_gene: TRBJ2-3; v_gene: TRBV5-1; abundance: few; CDR3nt: TGCGCCAGCAGCCGCGCGACTAGCGGGGTTTCAGATACGCAGTATTTT; CDR3aa: CASSRATSGVSDTQYF
d_gene: -; j_gene: TRBJ1-2; v_gene: TRBV4-2; abundance: many; CDR3nt: TGTGCCAGCAGCCTCGAGAGTAAGCGGCTTGACGGAATGACAGGTGGCTACACCTTC; CDR3aa: CASSLESKRLDGMTGGYTF
d_gene: -; j_gene: TRBJ1-1; v_gene: TRBV10-3; abundance: -; CDR3nt: TGTGCCATCAGTGAGGGGGGAGTGGGCACTGAAGCTTTCTTT; CDR3aa: CAISEGGVGTEAFF
d_gene: -; j_gene: TRBJ2-1; v_gene: TRBV7-9; abundance: -; CDR3nt: TGTGCCAGCATCTCACAGGCGTACAATGAGCAGTTCTTC; CDR3aa: CASISQAYNEQFF
d_gene: -; j_gene: TRBJ2-7; v_gene: TRBV5-1; abundance: -; CDR3nt: TGCGCCAGCAGTACTCAGGAGGCCGACGAGCAGTACTTC; CDR3aa: CASSTQEADEQYF
d_gene: -; j_gene: TRBJ2-7; v_gene: TRBV29-1; abundance: few; CDR3nt: TGCAGCGTTGTAGTGCTAGGGAACGAGCAGTACTTC; CDR3aa: CSVVVLGNEQYF
d_gene: -; j_gene: TRBJ2-3; v_gene: TRBV29-1; abundance: few; CDR3nt: TGCAGCGTCACCAGAGGCACAGATACGCAGTATTTT; CDR3aa: CSVTRGTDTQYF
d_gene: -; j_gene: TRBJ2-5; v_gene: TRBV20-1; abundance: few; CDR3nt: TGCAGTGCTACCAAGGAGGGGGAGACCCGGTACTTC; CDR3aa: CSATKEGETRYF
d_gene: -; j_gene: TRBJ1-6; v_gene: TRBV20-1; abundance: few; CDR3nt: TGCAGTGCCGTCGGTGGCGCCTATAATTCACCCCTCCACTTT; CDR3aa: CSAVGGAYNSPLHF
d_gene: TRBD2; j_gene: TRBJ2-5; v_gene: TRBV29-1; abundance: -; CDR3nt: TGCAGCGTTCGCGGGGGGACCGCCGGGGGGACCCAGTACTTC; CDR3aa: CSVRGGTAGGTQYF
d_gene: -; j_gene: TRBJ2-1; v_gene: TRBV18; abundance: many; CDR3nt: TGTGCCAGCTCACCACTTGGGATTGAGCAGTTCTTC; CDR3aa: CASSPLGIEQFF
d_gene: TRBD2; j_gene: TRBJ2-4; v_gene: TRBV4-2; abundance: -; CDR3nt: TGTGCCAGCAGCCAAAATCTCTTAACTAGCGGGAGTATTGAAAACATTCAGTACTTC; CDR3aa: CASSQNLLTSGSIENIQYF
d_gene: -; j_gene: TRBJ1-6; v_gene: TRBV13; abundance: -; CDR3nt: TGTGCCAGCAGCTTTACTGTTTCACCCCTCCACTTT; CDR3aa: CASSFTVSPLHF
d_gene: -; j_gene: TRBJ1-4; v_gene: TRBV28; abundance: -; CDR3nt: TGTGCCAGCACCCGAGAGGAAAAACTGTTTTTT; CDR3aa: CASTREEKLFF
d_gene: TRBD1; j_gene: TRBJ1-5; v_gene: TRBV27; abundance: few; CDR3nt: TGTGCCAGCGGATACAGGGGGGTGAATCAGCCCCAGCATTTT; CDR3aa: CASGYRGVNQPQHF
d_gene: TRBD1; j_gene: TRBJ2-7; v_gene: TRBV6-5; abundance: few; CDR3nt: TGTGCCAGCAGTTACTCGGGACAGGCTTTCTTCGAGCAGTACTTC; CDR3aa: CASSYSGQAFFEQYF
d_gene: -; j_gene: TRBJ2-7; v_gene: TRBV7-2; abundance: -; CDR3nt: TGTGCCAGCAGCTTAGCGTGGCCACGCCCTCAAAGGCAGTACTTC; CDR3aa: CASSLAWPRPQRQYF
d_gene: -; j_gene: TRBJ2-1; v_gene: TRBV4-2; abundance: -; CDR3nt: TGTGCCAGCAGCCAAATGGATGAGCAGTTCTTC; CDR3aa: CASSQMDEQFF
d_gene: -; j_gene: TRBJ1-2; v_gene: TRBV20-1; abundance: few; CDR3nt: TGCAGTGCTAGAGGCGCCAAGGGCCCCATTAATGGCTACACCTTC; CDR3aa: CSARGAKGPINGYTF
d_gene: -; j_gene: TRBJ1-4; v_gene: TRBV7-2; abundance: many; CDR3nt: TGTGCCAGCAGCTTATCTCAGGGTGGGGGTGAAAAACTGTTTTTT; CDR3aa: CASSLSQGGGEKLFF